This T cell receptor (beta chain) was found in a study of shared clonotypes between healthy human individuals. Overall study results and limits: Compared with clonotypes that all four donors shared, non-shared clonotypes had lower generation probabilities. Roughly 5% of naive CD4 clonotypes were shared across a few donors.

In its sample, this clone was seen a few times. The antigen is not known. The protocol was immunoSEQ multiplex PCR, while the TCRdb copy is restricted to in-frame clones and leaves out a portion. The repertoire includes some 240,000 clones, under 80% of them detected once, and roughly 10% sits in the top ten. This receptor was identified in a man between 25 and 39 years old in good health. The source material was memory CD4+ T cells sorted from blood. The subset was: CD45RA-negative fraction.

In nucleotides, the CDR3 is TGTGCCAGCAGCGTAGCATGGGGAACCCAAGCTTTCTTT. It specifies CASSVAWGTQAFF. This chain joins TRBV9 and TRBJ1-1; D call uncertain. Germline V gives CDR1 SGDLS, CDR2 YYNGEE. V was trimmed by 0 bases and J by 9 bases, leaving 12 bases between them. The CDR3 extends over 13 amino acids. The variable domain in full, completed from reference TRBV9 and TRBJ1-1, reads DSGVTQTPKHLITATGQRVTLRCSPRSGDLSVYWYQQSLDQGLQFLIQYYNGEERAKGNILERFSAQQFPDLHSELNLSSLELGDSALYFCASSVAWGTQAFFGQGTRLTVV.